This T cell receptor beta chain is from a study of T-cell reconstitution after alpha-beta-depleted transplantation in children. Study-wide results and limits: T-cell counts and diversity at one year following transplant were attributed mainly to newly produced T cells. Where alpha-beta T cells came from about two months after transplant was reportedly several hundred expanded graft clones.

This CDR3 spans 15 amino acids. The V gene's germline CDR1 is DFQATT and CDR2 SNEGSKA (reference sequence). Remarks on this clonotype: What it binds is not known. A single base separates this from a much larger clone, so it may be a read error.

Preparation of the TCRbeta library was carried out with unique molecular identifiers. In TCRdb, the PCR reads were re-called with MiXCR into one record per CDR3 protein. Counted here are more than 85,000 distinct CDR3 sequences, approximately 5.4% occurring once; the ten biggest clones make up about 6.1%. The receptor was derived from a female patient aged 2 to 10 who had a stem cell transplant for Fanconi anemia, so the T cells may come from the graft donor. Sequences were derived from PBMCs, mostly from graft donor cells, sampled 60 days after TCRalphabeta/CD19-depleted stem cell transplant. The rearrangement links TRBV20-1 to TRBJ1-5; TRBD1 matches at 11 bases. For the CDR3, the DNA is TGCTGTGCTTCCGGGACAGGGGGTGTCAATCAGCCCCAGCATTTT. Translated: CCASGTGGVNQPQHF.